The subject of this entry is one T cell receptor (beta chain). In the same sample, other DNA sequences code for this CDR3. This entry belongs to a study of blood T cell repertoires in COVID-19. Looking at the study overall: Acute-phase and convalescent COVID-19 samples originated in the United States, Italy and Spain. Nucleic acid was either cDNA or gDNA, and it came from T cells, B-cell-depleted T cells, or PBMCs.

The CDR3 covers 12 residues. V lost 1 base and J lost 6, with 4 bases in between. Germline V gene sequence: CDR1 LNHDA, CDR2 SQIVND (reference sequence). The study drew participants aged about 18 to 95 years from fewer than 30 US areas. The method was immunoSEQ multiplex PCR; TCRdb's version includes in-frame clones alone and lacks a portion of them. This table holds around 180,000 clones, 80% to 90% found once. Sequenced input: PBMCs or T cells enriched from blood (not recorded which). This chain uses TRBV19 with TRBJ1-5; D remains ambiguous. The clonotype comes from a woman aged 40 to 55 with acute COVID-19. CDR3 in DNA: TGTGCCAGTAGTATAGGCGGTCAGCCCCAGCATTTT. Translating it yields CASSIGGQPQHF.